This entry is about one T cell receptor beta chain. The length of the CDR3 is 13 residues. Germline V gene lookup returns CDR1 SGHNT and CDR2 YENEEA. V lost 5 bases and J lost 4; bases outside the gene matches: 3. This sample stems from a study of blood T cell repertoires in COVID-19. On the study more broadly: All recovered Cohort 3 donors got two negative PCRs, got clearance, or saw symptom resolution.

The table came from immunoSEQ multiplex PCR; TCRdb's copy has only in-frame clones and leaves some out. The sample shows around 190,000 clones, around 86% of them seen only once. The sequencing input was PBMCs or T cells enriched from blood (not recorded which). The chain uses TRBV11-3 and TRBJ1-1; TRBD1 aligns across 8 bases. The clonotype comes from a middle-aged woman in a cohort exposed to, infected with or recovered from COVID-19 (not recorded which). Here the CDR3 DNA reads TGTGCCAGCAGCAATCAGGGGGCCACTGAAGCTTTCTTT. Translated, it gives CASSNQGATEAFF.